Listed here are 10 T cell receptor beta chains from one sample, sequenced in a study of identical twins. Using its own MiXCR run on the 5' RACE reads, TCRdb lists one record per CDR3 protein. The sample yields hundreds of thousands of distinct CDR3 sequences, over 5% seen once. What was sequenced was naive T cells sorted from blood. These receptors were obtained from a man between 18 and 35 years old in good health.

This clonotype has at least ten counts. The rearrangement uses TRBV7-9 and TRBJ2-7, with 10 nucleotides matching TRBD2. The CDR3 contains 15 residues. V lost 1 base, J lost 5 bases, and 5 bases stayed unmatched. Per germline, CDR1 SEHNR and CDR2 FQNEAQ (reference sequence). The CDR3 coding sequence is TGTGCCAGCAGCTTAGAAGCGGGAGGGCCCCACGAGCAGTACTTC. This translates into CASSLEAGGPHEQYF.

This clonotype was observed a handful of times. V usage is TRBV4-1 and J usage is TRBJ2-3; 7 bases map to TRBD2. J lost 7 bases, V lost 4 bases, and 5 bases had no gene match. This CDR3 has 13 residues. Germline CDR1 reads MGHRA; CDR2 reads YSYEKL. The CDR3 DNA reads as TGCGCCAGCAGCCCAGTCGGGGGGAATACGCAGTATTTT. Translating it yields CASSPVGGNTQYF.

V is TRBV16 and J is TRBJ1-3; D is uncertain. The CDR3 is 16 amino acids. Germline V gives CDR1 KGHSY, CDR2 FQNENV. V lost 1 base, J lost 0 bases, and 10 bases lay in between. The CDR3 region has the DNA TGTGCCAGCAGCCAATTCCGGACGGCCTCTGGAAACACCATATATTTT. Amino acids: CASSQFRTASGNTIYF.

J is TRBJ2-1 and V is TRBV6-2 or TRBV6-3; TRBD2 might be the D (6 bases). Looked up from germline, CDR1 is MNHEY and CDR2 is SVGEGT. The CDR3 has 11 residues. The V and J ends lost 5 bases and 13 bases respectively, with 12 bases between them. The CDR3, as DNA: TGTGCCAGCAGTATTCCGGGACTTCAGTTCTTC. Its translation: CASSIPGLQFF.

This clonotype was counted between two and nine times. The V gene is TRBV5-1, the J gene TRBJ2-7; D could derive from TRBD1 or TRBD2 (7 bases each). CDR3 length: 16 amino acids. CDR1 and CDR2 (germline): SGHRS, YFSETQ. V was pared by 4 bases and J by 0 bases, with 17 bases between. CDR3 sequence: CASSPSGTDLSYEQYF. DNA for the CDR3: TGCGCCAGCAGCCCGAGCGGGACAGATCTCTCCTACGAGCAGTACTTC. The variable domain in full, with the rest retrieved from reference TRBV5-1 and TRBJ2-7, is KAGVTQTPRYLIKTRGQQVTLSCSPISGHRSVSWYQQTPGQGLQFLFEYFSETQRNKGNFPGRFSGRQFSNSRSEMNVSTLELGDSALYLCASSPSGTDLSYEQYFGPGTRLTVT.

Many counts were recorded for this clonotype. V usage is TRBV7-2 and J usage is TRBJ2-7; D is ambiguous. The V end lost 0 bases, the J end lost 2 bases, and 8 bases lay between the germline ends. The CDR3 is 14 amino acids. Germline CDR1 SGHTA, CDR2 FQGNSA. CDR3 protein: CASSLAPRTYEQYF. Written as DNA, the CDR3 is TGTGCCAGCAGCTTAGCACCGAGAACCTACGAGCAGTACTTC.

The rearrangement links TRBV5-1 to TRBJ1-6; 9 nucleotides align to TRBD1. The germline V gene has CDR1 SGHRS and CDR2 YFSETQ. The CDR3 extends over 14 amino acids. The V segment lost 4 bases and the J segment 8 bases; nucleotides outside the gene matches: 4. The CDR3 DNA follows: TGCGCCAGCAGCGCGGGACAGGGTGATTCACCCCTCCACTTT. It translates to CASSAGQGDSPLHF.

Here the CDR3 reads CATSLGQVGEQYV. CDR3 nucleotide sequence: TGTGCCACCAGCCTAGGACAGGTTGGCGAGCAGTACGTC. The chain links TRBV15 to TRBJ2-7; 7 bases are shared with TRBD1. The CDR3 extends over 13 amino acids. Germline values: CDR1 LNHNV, CDR2 YYDKDF (reference sequence). Trimming cost V 5 bases and J 6 bases; bases outside gene matches: 7.

This clonotype came up once. With a much larger clone just one base away, this may be a read error. The rearrangement joins TRBV29-1 to TRBJ2-7, with D possibly matching TRBD1 (6 bases). Per germline, CDR1 SQVTM and CDR2 ANQGSEA. V was clipped by 0 bases and J by 5 bases, with 11 bases between them. This CDR3 comprises 13 residues. CDR3 sequence reads: CSVEERQGNEQYF. CDR3 in DNA: TGCAGCGTTGAAGAGCGGCAGGGGAACGAGCAGTACTTC.

This clonotype was seen more than once but under ten times. J is TRBJ2-7 and V is TRBV12-3 or TRBV12-4, with TRBD2 as a possible D gene (6 bases). The CDR3 loop spans 14 amino acids. Deletions cut 5 bases from V and 3 bases from J, with 14 bases between. CDR3 coding DNA: TGTGCCAGCAGTCCCGGGACTGAGAACTACGAGCAGTACGTC. Amino acid sequence: CASSPGTENYEQYV.